This T cell receptor beta chain was sequenced during a study of CXCR3-negative and CXCR3-positive naive CD8 T cells. Researchers prepared the TRB cDNA libraries using 5' RACE with UMI labels. TCRdb re-called the 5' RACE reads and gives one entry per CDR3 protein, without DNA. Its table records around 95,000 distinct CDR3 sequences. Study-level points and caveats: Freshly isolated PBMCs were used in most assays, given partial CXCR3 loss after freezing. Compared with CXCR3-negative naive cells, CXCR3-positive naive cells showed more hydrophobic TRB CDR3s.

Points on this clonotype: Antigen specificity is unknown.

The source of this sequence is a human donor in good health. Some clones in this sample may be carry-over from other donors' samples. The specimen sequenced was naive CXCR3+ CD8+ T cells from blood. As to subset: CD45RO-CCR7+CD27+CD95- naive CD8+ T cells expressing CXCR3 (TNR3+).

The CDR3 sequence: CASSLSTAPGTDTQYF. The V call is TRBV28, the J call TRBJ2-3; without DNA, the TCRdb call of TRBD1 cannot be checked. Germline V lookup: CDR1 MDHEN, CDR2 SYDVKM. This CDR3 is built from 16 residues.